The clone carrying this T cell receptor beta chain was seen just once. The antigen remains undetermined. The CDR3 has 15 residues. Trimming removed 0 bases at V and 4 bases at J, with 10 bases between. CDR1 MNHEY and CDR2 SVGAGI come from the germline V gene. With 60 Vbeta and 13 Jbeta primers, the PCR was carried out. Assay: immunoSEQ multiplex PCR; the TCRdb copy retains only in-frame clones and omits some. Of roughly 100,000 clones listed, roughly three quarters are singletons. The data are from a study of cytomegalovirus exposure and HLA in healthy donors. Study conclusions and caveats: Roughly even sequencing depth across donors was the assumption behind the presence/absence analyses.

This sequence was found in a male donor in good health and CMV-seropositive. The material sequenced was PBMCs. This chain uses TRBV6-5 with TRBJ1-5; D is unclear. This CDR3 reads CASSYSRAGNQPQHF. In nucleotides, the CDR3 is TGTGCCAGCAGTTACTCACGTGCGGGAAATCAGCCCCAGCATTTT.